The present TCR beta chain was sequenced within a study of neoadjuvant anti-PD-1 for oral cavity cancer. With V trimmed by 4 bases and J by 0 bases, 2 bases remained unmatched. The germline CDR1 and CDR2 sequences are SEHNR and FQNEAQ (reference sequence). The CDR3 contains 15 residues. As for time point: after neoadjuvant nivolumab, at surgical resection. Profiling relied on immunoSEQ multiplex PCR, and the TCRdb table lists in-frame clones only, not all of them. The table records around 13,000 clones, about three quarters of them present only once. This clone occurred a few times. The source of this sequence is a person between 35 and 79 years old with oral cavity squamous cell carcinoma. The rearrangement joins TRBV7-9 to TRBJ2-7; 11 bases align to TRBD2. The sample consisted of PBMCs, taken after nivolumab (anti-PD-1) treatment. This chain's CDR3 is CASSSTSGSSYEQYF. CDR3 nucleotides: TGTGCCAGCAGCTCTACTAGCGGGAGCTCCTACGAGCAGTACTTC.